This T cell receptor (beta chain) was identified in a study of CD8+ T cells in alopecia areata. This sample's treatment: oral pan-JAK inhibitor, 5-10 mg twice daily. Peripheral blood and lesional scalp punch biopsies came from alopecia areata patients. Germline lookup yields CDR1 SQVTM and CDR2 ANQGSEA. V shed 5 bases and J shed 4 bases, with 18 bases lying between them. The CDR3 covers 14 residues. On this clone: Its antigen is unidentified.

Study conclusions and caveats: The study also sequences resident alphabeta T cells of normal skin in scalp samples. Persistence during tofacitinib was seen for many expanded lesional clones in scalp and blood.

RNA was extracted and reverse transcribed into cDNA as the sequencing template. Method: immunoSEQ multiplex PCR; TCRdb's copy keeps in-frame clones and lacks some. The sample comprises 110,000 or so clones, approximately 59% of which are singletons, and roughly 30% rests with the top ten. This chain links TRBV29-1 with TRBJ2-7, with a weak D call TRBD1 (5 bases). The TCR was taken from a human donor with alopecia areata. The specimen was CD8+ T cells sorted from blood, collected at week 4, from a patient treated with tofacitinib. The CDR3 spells CSVLTQDPGYEQYF. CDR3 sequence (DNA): TGCAGCGTTTTGACACAGGACCCTGGGTACGAGCAGTACTTC.